This T cell receptor (beta chain) comes out of a study of CD8+ T cells in alopecia areata. On the study more broadly: Among treated patients, oral tofacitinib was administered at 5 to 10 mg twice daily.

Study-level results: Sequencing of scalp samples also captures resident alphabeta T cells of normal skin.

Regarding this clone: Its antigen is not identified.

Isolated RNA was reverse transcribed into cDNA used as the sequencing template. Assay: immunoSEQ multiplex PCR; the TCRdb copy retains only in-frame clones and omits some. The sample carries around 98,000 clones, around two fifths recorded once. This CDR3 is 12 amino acids long. CDR1 is SQVTM and CDR2 is ANQGSEA in the germline V gene. The V and J ends lost 6 bases and 3 bases, in that order; junction bases with no gene match: 5. The receptor comes from a human donor with alopecia areata. The chain couples TRBV29-1 to TRBJ2-7; TRBD1 aligns across 7 bases. The sequencing input was CD4+ T cells sorted from blood. The CDR3 is CSVTGTDYEQYF. CDR3 coding DNA: TGCAGCGTAACCGGGACAGACTACGAGCAGTACTTC.